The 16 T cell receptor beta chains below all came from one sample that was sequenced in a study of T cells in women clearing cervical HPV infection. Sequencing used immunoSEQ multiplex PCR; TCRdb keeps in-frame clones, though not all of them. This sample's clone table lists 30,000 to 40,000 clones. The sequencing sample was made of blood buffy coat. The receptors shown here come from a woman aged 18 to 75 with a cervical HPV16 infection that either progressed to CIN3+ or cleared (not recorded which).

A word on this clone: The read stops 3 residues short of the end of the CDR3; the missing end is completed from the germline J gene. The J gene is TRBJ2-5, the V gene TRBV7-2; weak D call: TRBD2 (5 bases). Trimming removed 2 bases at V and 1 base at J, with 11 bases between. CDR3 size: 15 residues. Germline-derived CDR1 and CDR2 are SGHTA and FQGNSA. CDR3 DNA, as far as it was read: TGTGCCAGCAGCTTAAGGACTGGCACCCAAGAGACC. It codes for CASSLRTGTQET. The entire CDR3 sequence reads CASSLRTGTQETQYF.

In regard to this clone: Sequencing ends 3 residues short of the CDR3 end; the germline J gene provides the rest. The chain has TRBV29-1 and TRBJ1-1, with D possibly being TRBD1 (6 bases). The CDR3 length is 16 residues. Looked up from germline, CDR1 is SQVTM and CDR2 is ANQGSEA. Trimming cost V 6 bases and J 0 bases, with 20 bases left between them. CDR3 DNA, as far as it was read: TGCAGCGTGGAAAGGACAGCCAATGGATTGAACACTGAA. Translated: CSVERTANGLNTE. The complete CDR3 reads CSVERTANGLNTEAFF. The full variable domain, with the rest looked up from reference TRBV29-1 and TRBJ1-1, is SAVISQKPSRDICQRGTSLTIQCQVDSQVTMMFWYRQQPGQSLTLIATANQGSEATYESGFVIDKFPISRPNLTFSTLTVSNMSPEDSSIYLCSVERTANGLNTEAFFGQGTRLTVV.

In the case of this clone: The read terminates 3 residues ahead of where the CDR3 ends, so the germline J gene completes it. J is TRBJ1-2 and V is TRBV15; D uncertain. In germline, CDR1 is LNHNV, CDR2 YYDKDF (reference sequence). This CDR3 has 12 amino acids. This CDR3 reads CATSRAGWGYTF. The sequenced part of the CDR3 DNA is TGTGCCACCAGCAGAGCAGGATGGGGC.

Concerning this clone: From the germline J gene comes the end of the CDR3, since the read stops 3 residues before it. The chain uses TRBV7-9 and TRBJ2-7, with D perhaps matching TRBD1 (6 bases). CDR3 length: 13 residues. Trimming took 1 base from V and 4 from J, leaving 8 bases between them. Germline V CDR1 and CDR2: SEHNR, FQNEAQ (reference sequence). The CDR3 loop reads CASSLGTEYEQYF. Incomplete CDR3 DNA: TGTGCCAGCAGCTTAGGGACAGAGTACGAG.

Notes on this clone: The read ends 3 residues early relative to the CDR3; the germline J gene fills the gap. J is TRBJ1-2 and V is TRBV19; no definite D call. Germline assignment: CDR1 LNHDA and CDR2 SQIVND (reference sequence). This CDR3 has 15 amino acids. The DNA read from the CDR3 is TGTGCCAGTAGCCCTCCAAGGACTGCACATAGGGTC. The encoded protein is CASSPPRTAHRV. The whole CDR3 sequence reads CASSPPRTAHRVYTF. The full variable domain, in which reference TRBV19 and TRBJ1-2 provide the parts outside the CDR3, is DGGITQSPKYLFRKEGQNVTLSCEQNLNHDAMYWYRQDPGQGLRLIYYSQIVNDFQKGDIAEGYSVSREKKESFPLTVTSAQKNPTAFYLCASSPPRTAHRVYTFGSGTRLTVV.

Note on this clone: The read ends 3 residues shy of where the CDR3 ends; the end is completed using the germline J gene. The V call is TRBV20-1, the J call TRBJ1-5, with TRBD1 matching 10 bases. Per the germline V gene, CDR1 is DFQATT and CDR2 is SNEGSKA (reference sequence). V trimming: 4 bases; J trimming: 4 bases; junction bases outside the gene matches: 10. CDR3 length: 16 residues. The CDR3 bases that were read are TGCAGTGCTATTTACGACAGGGGGCTATCGAATCAGCCC. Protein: CSAIYDRGLSNQP. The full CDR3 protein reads CSAIYDRGLSNQPQHF.

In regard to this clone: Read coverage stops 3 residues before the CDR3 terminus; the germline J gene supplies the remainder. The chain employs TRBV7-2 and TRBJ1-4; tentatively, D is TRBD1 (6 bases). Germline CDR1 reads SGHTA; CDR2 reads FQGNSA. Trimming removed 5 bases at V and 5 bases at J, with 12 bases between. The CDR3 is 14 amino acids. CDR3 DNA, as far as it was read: TGTGCCAGCAGCGCAGGGGTGTACAATGAAAAA. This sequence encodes CASSAGVYNEK. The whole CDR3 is CASSAGVYNEKLFF.

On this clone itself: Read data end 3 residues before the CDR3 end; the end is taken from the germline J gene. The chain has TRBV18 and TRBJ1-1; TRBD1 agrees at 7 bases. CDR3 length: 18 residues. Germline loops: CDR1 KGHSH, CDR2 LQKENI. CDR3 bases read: TGTGCCAGCTCACGACTCGGCCTAGACAGGGAAGGTCTCAATGAG. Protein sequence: CASSRLGLDREGLNE. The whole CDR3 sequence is CASSRLGLDREGLNEAFF. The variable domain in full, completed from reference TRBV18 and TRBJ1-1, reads NAGVMQNPRHLVRRRGQEARLRCSPMKGHSHVYWYRQLPEEGLKFMVYLQKENIIDESGMPKERFSAEFPKEGPSILRIQQVVRGDSAAYFCASSRLGLDREGLNEAFFGQGTRLTVV.

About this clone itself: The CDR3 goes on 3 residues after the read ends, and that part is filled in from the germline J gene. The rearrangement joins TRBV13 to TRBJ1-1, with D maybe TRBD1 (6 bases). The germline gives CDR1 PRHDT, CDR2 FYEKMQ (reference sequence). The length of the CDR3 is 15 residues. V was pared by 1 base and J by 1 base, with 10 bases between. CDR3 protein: CASSLEGHWNTEAFF. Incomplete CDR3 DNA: TGTGCCAGCAGCTTAGAGGGACACTGGAACACTGAA.

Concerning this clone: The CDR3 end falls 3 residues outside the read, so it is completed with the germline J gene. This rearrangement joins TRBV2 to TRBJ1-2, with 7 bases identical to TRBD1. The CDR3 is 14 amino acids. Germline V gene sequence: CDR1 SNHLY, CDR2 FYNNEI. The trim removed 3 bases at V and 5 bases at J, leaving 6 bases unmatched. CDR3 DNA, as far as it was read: TGTGCCAGCAGTGACGAGACAGGGTATTATGGC. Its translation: CASSDETGYYG. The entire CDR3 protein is CASSDETGYYGYTF.

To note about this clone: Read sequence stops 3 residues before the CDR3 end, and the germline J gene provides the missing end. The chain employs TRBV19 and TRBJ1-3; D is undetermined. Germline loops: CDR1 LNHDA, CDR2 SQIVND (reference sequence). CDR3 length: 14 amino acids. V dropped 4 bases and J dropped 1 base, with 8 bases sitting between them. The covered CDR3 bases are TGTGCCAGTAGTACTACAGAGTCTGGAAACACC. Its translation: CASSTTESGNT. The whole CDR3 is CASSTTESGNTIYF.

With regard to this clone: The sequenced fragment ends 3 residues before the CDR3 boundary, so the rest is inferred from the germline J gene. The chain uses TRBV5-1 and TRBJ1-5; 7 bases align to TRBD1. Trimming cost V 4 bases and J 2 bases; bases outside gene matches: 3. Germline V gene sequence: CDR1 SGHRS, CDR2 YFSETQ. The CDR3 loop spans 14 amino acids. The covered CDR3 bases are TGCGCCAGCAGCCGTACAGGGGGCAATCAGCCC. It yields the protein CASSRTGGNQP. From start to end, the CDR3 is CASSRTGGNQPQHF.

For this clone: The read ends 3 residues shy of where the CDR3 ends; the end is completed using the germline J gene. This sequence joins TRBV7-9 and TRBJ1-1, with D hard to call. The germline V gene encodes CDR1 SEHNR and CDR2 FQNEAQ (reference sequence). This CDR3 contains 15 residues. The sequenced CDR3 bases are TGTGCCAGCAGGCCCGGGCTAGCGGGCAAAAACATT. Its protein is CASRPGLAGKNI. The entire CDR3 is CASRPGLAGKNIAFF.

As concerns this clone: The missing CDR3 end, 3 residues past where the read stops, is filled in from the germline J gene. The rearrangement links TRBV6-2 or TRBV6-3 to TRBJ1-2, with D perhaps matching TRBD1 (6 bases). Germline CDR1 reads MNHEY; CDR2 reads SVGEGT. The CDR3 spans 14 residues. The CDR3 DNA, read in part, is TGTGCCAGCAACGCCGGGACACGCTCCTACGAC. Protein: CASNAGTRSYD. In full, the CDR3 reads CASNAGTRSYDYTF.

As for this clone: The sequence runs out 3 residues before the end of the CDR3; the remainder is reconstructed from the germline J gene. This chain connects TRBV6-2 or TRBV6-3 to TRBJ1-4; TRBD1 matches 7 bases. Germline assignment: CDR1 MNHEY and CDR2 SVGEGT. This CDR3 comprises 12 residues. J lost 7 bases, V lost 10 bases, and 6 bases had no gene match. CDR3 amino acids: CATGDRVEKLFF. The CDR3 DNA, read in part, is TGTGCCACCGGTGACAGGGTTGAAAAA.

Partial CDR3 DNA: TGCGCCAGCAGCCCGACACCCTCTGGAAACACC. Protein product: CASSPTPSGNT. The entire CDR3 protein reads CASSPTPSGNTIYF. J is TRBJ1-3 and V is TRBV5-1; D gene ambiguous. The read ends 3 residues early relative to the CDR3; the germline J gene fills the gap. Per the germline V gene, CDR1 is SGHRS and CDR2 is YFSETQ. V lost 4 bases to trimming and J lost 0 bases, with 8 bases between them. The CDR3 has 14 amino acids.